Sequencing of this TCR beta chain was carried out in a study of blood T cell repertoires in COVID-19. The wider study: There were acute and convalescent COVID-19 samples, and they came from the United States, Italy and Spain. In each case, the material was cDNA or gDNA derived from T cells, B-cell-depleted T cells, or PBMCs.

The CDR3 sequence is 15 residues long. The germline V gene has CDR1 SGHVS and CDR2 FQNEAQ. Trimming shortened V by 5 bases and J by 2 bases, and 16 bases separated the two germline ends. Methods used by the authors: Reference gene primers were amplified, and this amplification served to estimate nucleated cell counts. The assay was immunoSEQ multiplex PCR, and TCRdb's table has in-frame clones only and misses some. V and J calls and clone size follow that table, whereas D and trimming were derived from the DNA. Of about 150,000 clones in the sample, approximately 73% were seen once. This clonotype was sampled from a man in his 60s with acute or convalescent COVID-19. Sequenced material: peripheral blood. This sequence joins TRBV7-8 and TRBJ2-7; possible D gene TRBD2, 5 bases. The CDR3 DNA is TGTGCCAGCAGCACGCGGCGAGGAGCGGCCTACGAGCAGTACTTC. It specifies CASSTRRGAAYEQYF.